This T cell receptor beta chain emerged from a study of blood T cell repertoires in COVID-19. Background on the study: The United States, Italy and Spain were the sources of the acute and convalescent COVID-19 samples. The analysed material was cDNA or gDNA that came from T cells, B-cell-depleted T cells, or PBMCs.

Authors' processing steps: Estimated nucleated cell counts came from reference gene primer amplification. Some clones are missing from TCRdb's copy, which holds only in-frame ones; the method was immunoSEQ multiplex PCR. D and trimming were read from the DNA, whereas the V and J calls and clone size are those reported in that table. The data contain over 90,000 clones, roughly 92% of them singletons. This CDR3 comprises 12 residues. The V and J ends lost 3 bases and 8 bases respectively, with 11 bases between them. Looked up from germline, CDR1 is SGHNT and CDR2 is YYREEE (reference sequence). The clonotype comes from a woman between 45 and 60 years old with COVID-19, enrolled during active disease. J is TRBJ1-2 and V is TRBV5-4, with D possibly being TRBD1 (5 bases). The sample was peripheral blood. CDR3 in amino acids: CASSSTGEGYTF. The DNA of the CDR3 is TGTGCCAGCAGCTCAACGGGGGAGGGCTACACCTTC.